Presented here are 14 T cell receptor beta chains from one specimen sequenced in a study of blood T cell repertoires in COVID-19. Assay: immunoSEQ multiplex PCR; the TCRdb copy retains only in-frame clones and omits some. The repertoire consists of about 200,000 clones, with around three quarters occurring once and the leading ten covering about a sixth. Sequencing was done on a sample of PBMCs or T cells enriched from blood (not recorded which). These receptors came from a woman in her fifties or sixties with acute COVID-19.

This rearrangement joins TRBV10-2 to TRBJ1-1, with D maybe TRBD1 (5 bases). The CDR3 is made up of 14 amino acids. The V end lost 8 bases, the J end lost 1 base, and 14 bases lay between the germline ends. CDR1 is WSHSY, CDR2 SAAADI, per germline. In DNA form, the CDR3 reads TGCGCCAGCCACCGGGAGGGGAGGAACACTGAAGCTTTCTTT. This codes for CASHREGRNTEAFF.

The chain has TRBV5-8 and TRBJ1-6, with 9 bases aligning to TRBD1. This CDR3 has 15 amino acids. The germline V gene has CDR1 SGHTS and CDR2 YDEGEE. The trim removed 0 bases at V and 5 bases at J, leaving 0 bases unmatched. The CDR3 coding sequence is TGTGCCAGCAGCTTGGGACAGGGGGATAATTCACCCCTCCACTTT. Its translation: CASSLGQGDNSPLHF. Based on the CDR3 plus reference TRBV5-8 and TRBJ1-6, the full variable domain is EAGVTQSPTHLIKTRGQQATLRCSPISGHTSVYWYQQALGLGLQFLLWYDEGEERNRGNFPPRFSGRQFPNYSSELNVNALELEDSALYLCASSLGQGDNSPLHFGNGTRLTVT.

V is TRBV9 and J is TRBJ2-1; D remains ambiguous. The CDR3 contains 13 residues. Germline assignment: CDR1 SGDLS and CDR2 YYNGEE. Trimming removed 0 bases at V and 8 bases at J, with 9 bases between. CDR3 in DNA: TGTGCCAGCAGCGTAGCGCTAGACGATGAGCAGTTCTTC. Its translation is CASSVALDDEQFF.

The V call is TRBV3-1 (or the pseudogene TRBV3-2), the J call TRBJ2-1; TRBD2 is a possible D gene (5 bases). The V and J ends lost 4 bases and 9 bases respectively, with 10 bases between them. Germline V lookup: CDR1 LGHDT, CDR2 YNNKEL (reference sequence). The CDR3 spans 12 residues. The CDR3 region is CASSPGLTEQFF. CDR3 in DNA: TGTGCCAGCAGCCCAGGACTTACTGAGCAGTTCTTC.

The gene calls are TRBV16 and TRBJ1-5; 7 bases match TRBD1. V dropped 4 bases and J dropped 1; count of bases not matched to a gene: 1. CDR1 and CDR2 from the germline V gene are KGHSY and FQNENV. The CDR3 has 14 amino acids. DNA for the CDR3: TGTGCCAGCAGCCTGACAGGGAGCAATCAGCCCCAGCATTTT. Residues: CASSLTGSNQPQHF.

In DNA, the CDR3 is TGCGCCAGCAGCCAAGATCCCGGGTTCAATCAGCCCCAGCATTTT. It is translated as CASSQDPGFNQPQHF. This rearrangement joins TRBV4-3 to TRBJ1-5, with no clear D. CDR1 and CDR2 from the germline V gene are LGHNA and YSLEER. CDR3 length: 15 residues. Trimming took 0 bases from V and 3 from J, leaving 9 bases between them.

This clone was seen a few times. The rearrangement joins TRBV9 to TRBJ1-6; possibly TRBD1 for D (5 bases). The V gene lost 3 bases and the J gene lost 7 bases, with 14 bases spanning the gap. The germline V gene encodes CDR1 SGDLS and CDR2 YYNGEE. The CDR3 is made up of 15 amino acids. Here the CDR3 reads CASSDQGGANSPLHF. CDR3 coding DNA: TGTGCCAGCAGCGACCAGGGCGGGGCCAATTCACCCCTCCACTTT.

The V gene is TRBV6-5, the J gene TRBJ1-5; D not resolved. The CDR3 spans 13 residues. Trimming removed 6 bases from V and 7 bases from J, with 13 bases in between. Germline assignment: CDR1 MNHEY and CDR2 SVGAGI. As DNA, the CDR3 is TGTGCCAGCAGAGGCGGGCCGGGACAGCCCCAGCATTTT. Translation gives CASRGGPGQPQHF.

V gene TRBV6-6 combines with J gene TRBJ1-3; no firm D call. Germline CDR1 is MNHNY and CDR2 is SVGAGI (reference sequence). V gave up 6 bases and J gave up 4 bases, with 16 bases separating them. This CDR3 region has 15 residues. CDR3 DNA sequence: TGTGCCAGCAGACCCCCAACGGAGAGGGGAAACACCATATATTTT. It is translated as CASRPPTERGNTIYF.

In this sample, this clone turned up once. V usage is TRBV24-1 and J usage is TRBJ2-6, with D perhaps TRBD2 (6 bases). The CDR3 covers 19 residues. The V and J ends lost 4 bases and 0 bases respectively, with 18 bases between them. Germline assignment: CDR1 KGHDR and CDR2 SFDVKD. The CDR3 spells CATSDLGGTLASGANVLTF. Written as DNA, the CDR3 is TGTGCCACCAGTGACCTGGGCGGGACGTTAGCCTCTGGGGCCAACGTCCTGACTTTC.

This sequence joins TRBV19 and TRBJ1-1; no firm D call. The CDR3 contains 11 residues. V lost 9 bases to trimming and J lost 5 bases, with 10 bases between them. CDR1 is LNHDA and CDR2 is SQIVND in the germline V gene (reference sequence). The CDR3: CASSGRTEAFF. In DNA, the CDR3 is TGTGCCAGCAGCGGTCGTACTGAAGCTTTCTTT.

The chain links TRBV6-5 to TRBJ1-1; 7 nucleotides match TRBD1. The length of the CDR3 is 13 residues. The V and J ends lost 8 bases and 4 bases, in that order; junction bases with no gene match: 7. Germline assignment: CDR1 MNHEY and CDR2 SVGAGI. CDR3 DNA sequence: TGTGCCAGCGAGAACAGGGGAAGCACTGAAGCTTTCTTT. Translated: CASENRGSTEAFF.

To note about this clone: This sample also contains other DNA sequences that code for the same CDR3. The J gene is TRBJ1-5, the V gene TRBV11-2; 7 bases align to TRBD1. Germline V gives CDR1 SGHAT, CDR2 FQNNGV. This CDR3 region has 13 residues. V was clipped by 6 bases and J by 5 bases; unmatched bases: 4. The CDR3: CASSFQGDQPQHF. The CDR3 DNA reads TGTGCCAGCAGTTTCCAGGGGGATCAGCCCCAGCATTTT.

The CDR3 DNA reads as TGTGCCTGGAGTCCCCAGGGGGCTGAAGCTTTCTTT. This encodes CAWSPQGAEAFF. V and J are TRBV30 and TRBJ1-1, with 7 bases aligning to TRBD1. The CDR3 length is 12 residues. In germline, CDR1 is GTSNPN, CDR2 SVGIG (reference sequence). V was pared by 2 bases and J by 6 bases, with 3 bases of the junction left unmatched.